A selection of T cell receptor beta chains follows, all from one sample in a study of blood T cells in healthy people across ages. MiXCR, applied by TCRdb to the 5' RACE reads, yields one record per CDR3 protein. The data contain about 2 million distinct CDR3 sequences, around half of them singletons. The specimen was blood. The source of these receptors is a woman in her thirties or forties in good health. Both conserved end residues are part of each CDR3. D genes are given only for firm matches. Some rows have no size entry. The others give once, few or many, or a class for an expanded clone.

j_call	v_call	d_call	clone_size	cdr3_nt	cdr3_aa
TRBJ2-5	TRBV29-1	NA	few	TGCAGCGTTGAGCGTCTTTCAGAGACCCAGTACTTC	CSVERLSETQYF
TRBJ1-2	TRBV5-1	NA	NA	TGCGCCAGCAGCTTGGGCAGGGGAGGCCATGGCTACACCTTC	CASSLGRGGHGYTF
TRBJ2-5	TRBV28	NA	NA	TGTGCCAGCAGTTCCGCCTTTGCGACATTGCAAGAGACCCAGTACTTC	CASSSAFATLQETQYF
TRBJ1-5	TRBV27	TRBD1	NA	TGTGCCAGCCGGGACAGGGGGCCATATAGCAATCAGCCCCAGCATTTT	CASRDRGPYSNQPQHF
TRBJ2-5	TRBV7-9	NA	NA	TGTGCCAGCAGCTTAGATCTGACTACGGGGACCCAGTACTTC	CASSLDLTTGTQYF
TRBJ2-3	TRBV5-1	NA	NA	TGCGCCAGCAGCTTGGCAGCAACTTCAGATACGCAGTATTTT	CASSLAATSDTQYF
TRBJ2-7	TRBV20-1	NA	few	TGCAGTGTCCCAGACAGTATAAAGTACGAGCAGTACTTC	CSVPDSIKYEQYF
TRBJ2-1	TRBV7-9	NA	NA	TGTGCCAGCAGCCCAACAGGGTTGGCTGAGCAGTTCTTC	CASSPTGLAEQFF
TRBJ2-7	TRBV6-1	NA	NA	TGTGCCAGCAGTGAAGCCGACAGGCCCCTCTCCTACAATGAGCAGTACTTC	CASSEADRPLSYNEQYF
TRBJ2-3	TRBV20-1	TRBD2	once	TGCAGTGCTCCGACTGTGATGACTGGCGGGGGGGCGGAAGATACGCAGTATTTT	CSAPTVMTGGGAEDTQYF
TRBJ2-3	TRBV6-1	TRBD1	NA	TGTGCCAGCAGTGAACAGACAGGGGGCATGAATACGCAGTATTTT	CASSEQTGGMNTQYF
TRBJ2-1	TRBV4-2	TRBD2	few	TGTGCCAGCAGCCAAGTCGAAGGACTAGCGGGGTCGGGATCCTACAATGAGCAGTTCTTC	CASSQVEGLAGSGSYNEQFF
TRBJ2-3	TRBV11-2	NA	NA	TGTGCCAGCAGCCCCACCCCAGGGCGGGATACGCAGTATTTT	CASSPTPGRDTQYF
TRBJ2-5	TRBV6-2/TRBV6-3	NA	NA	TGTGCCAGCAGTTACTCCTTCTTGCACAGTACTACCAGGCAAGAGACCCAGTACTTC	CASSYSFLHSTTRQETQYF
TRBJ2-5	TRBV5-6	TRBD2	NA	TGTGCCAGCAGCCCCCCTGGAACTAGCGGGGGTTATGAAGAGACCCAGTACTTC	CASSPPGTSGGYEETQYF
TRBJ2-7	TRBV20-1	TRBD1	NA	TGCAGTGCTCGTACCGGGACAGGGACGGAGGCCTCCTACGAGCAGTACTTC	CSARTGTGTEASYEQYF
TRBJ2-7	TRBV6-2/TRBV6-3	NA	NA	TGTGCCAGCAGTTACTTAGGGGTGAGATACGAGCAGTACTTC	CASSYLGVRYEQYF
TRBJ2-5	TRBV28	NA	NA	TGTGCCAGCAGTCGGGGTCTTGTGGTAGAGACCCAGTACTTC	CASSRGLVVETQYF
TRBJ1-6	TRBV7-3	NA	NA	TGTGCCAGCAGCCGGACATCTCCCGGACCAGGGAATAATTCACCCCTCCACTTT	CASSRTSPGPGNNSPLHF